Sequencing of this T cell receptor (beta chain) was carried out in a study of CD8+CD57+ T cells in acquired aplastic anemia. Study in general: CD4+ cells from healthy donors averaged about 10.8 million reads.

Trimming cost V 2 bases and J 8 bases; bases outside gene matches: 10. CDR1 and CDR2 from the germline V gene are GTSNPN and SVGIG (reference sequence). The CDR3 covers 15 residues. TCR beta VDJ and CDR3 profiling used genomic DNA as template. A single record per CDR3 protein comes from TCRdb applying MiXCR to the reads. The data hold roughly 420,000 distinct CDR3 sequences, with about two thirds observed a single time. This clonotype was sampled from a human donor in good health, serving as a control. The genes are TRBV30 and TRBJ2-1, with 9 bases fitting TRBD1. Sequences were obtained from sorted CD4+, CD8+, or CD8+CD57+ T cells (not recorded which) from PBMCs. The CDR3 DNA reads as TGTGCCTGGAGTCAGAACAGGGGGCCTTACGATGAGCAGTTCTTC. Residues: CAWSQNRGPYDEQFF.